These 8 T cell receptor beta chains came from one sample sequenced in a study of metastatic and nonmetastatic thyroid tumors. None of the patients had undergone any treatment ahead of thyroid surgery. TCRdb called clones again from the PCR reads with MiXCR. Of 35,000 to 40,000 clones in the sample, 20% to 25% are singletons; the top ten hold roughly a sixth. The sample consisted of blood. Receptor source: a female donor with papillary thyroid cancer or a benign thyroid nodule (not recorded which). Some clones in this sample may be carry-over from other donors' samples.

DNA of the CDR3: TGTGCCAGCTCACCGAAACAGGGGGCGAGCTCCTACGAGCAGTACTTC. Translation gives CASSPKQGASSYEQYF. The V and J genes are TRBV18 and TRBJ2-7; the match to TRBD1 covers 9 bases. CDR3 length: 16 amino acids. The germline gives CDR1 KGHSH, CDR2 LQKENI. With 3 bases clipped from V and 0 bases from J, the junction kept 6 bases outside the gene matches.

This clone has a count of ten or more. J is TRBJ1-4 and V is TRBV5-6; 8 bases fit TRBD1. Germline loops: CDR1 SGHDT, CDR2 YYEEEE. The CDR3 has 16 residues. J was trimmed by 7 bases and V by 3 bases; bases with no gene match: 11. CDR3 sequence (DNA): TGTGCCAGCAGCTCTCAGGGGGCGCGGGGGAGTGAAAAACTGTTTTTT. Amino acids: CASSSQGARGSEKLFF.

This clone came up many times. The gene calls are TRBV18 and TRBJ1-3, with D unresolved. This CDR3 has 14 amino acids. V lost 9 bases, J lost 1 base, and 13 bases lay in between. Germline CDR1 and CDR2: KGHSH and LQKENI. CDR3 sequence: CASAPDVSGNTIYF. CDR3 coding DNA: TGTGCCAGTGCCCCTGACGTTTCTGGAAACACCATATATTTT.

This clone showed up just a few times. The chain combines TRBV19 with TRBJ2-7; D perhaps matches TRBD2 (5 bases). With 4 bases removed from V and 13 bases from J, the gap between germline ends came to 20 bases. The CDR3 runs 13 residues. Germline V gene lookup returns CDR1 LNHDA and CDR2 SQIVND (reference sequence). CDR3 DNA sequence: TGTGCCAGTAGTAACTCCGGGAACTACGATCATTACTTC. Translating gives CASSNSGNYDHYF.

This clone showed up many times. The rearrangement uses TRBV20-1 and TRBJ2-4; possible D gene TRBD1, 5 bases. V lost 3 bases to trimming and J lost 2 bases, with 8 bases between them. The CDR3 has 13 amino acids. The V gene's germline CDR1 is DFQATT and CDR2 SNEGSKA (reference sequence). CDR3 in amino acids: CSARPGTKNIQYF. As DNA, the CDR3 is TGCAGTGCTAGGCCAGGGACCAAAAACATTCAGTACTTC.

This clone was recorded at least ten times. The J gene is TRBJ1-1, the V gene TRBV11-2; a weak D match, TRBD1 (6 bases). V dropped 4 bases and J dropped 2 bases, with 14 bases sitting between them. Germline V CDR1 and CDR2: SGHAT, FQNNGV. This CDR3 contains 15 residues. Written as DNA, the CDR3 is TGTGCCAGCAGCTCCCTAGGGGGGGGAAACACTGAAGCTTTCTTT. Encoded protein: CASSSLGGGNTEAFF.

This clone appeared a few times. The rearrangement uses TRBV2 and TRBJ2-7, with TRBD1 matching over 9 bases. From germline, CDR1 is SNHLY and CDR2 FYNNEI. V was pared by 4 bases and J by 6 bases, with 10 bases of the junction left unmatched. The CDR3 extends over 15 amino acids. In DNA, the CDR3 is TGTGCCAGCAGTGGGGACAGGGAAACGTTGGGCGAGCAGTACTTC. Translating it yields CASSGDRETLGEQYF.

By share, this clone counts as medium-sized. The CDR3 sequence: CASSLVETYYNEQFF. The CDR3 coding sequence is TGTGCCAGCAGCTTAGTGGAGACCTACTACAATGAGCAGTTCTTC. V is TRBV7-9 and J is TRBJ2-1; D uncertain. Trimming took 1 base from V and 3 from J, leaving 10 bases between them. This CDR3 is 15 amino acids long. Per the germline V gene, CDR1 is SEHNR and CDR2 is FQNEAQ (reference sequence). The full variable domain, rest sourced from reference TRBV7-9 and TRBJ2-1, is DTGVSQNPRHKITKRGQNVTFRCDPISEHNRLYWYRQTLGQGPEFLTYFQNEAQLEKSRLLSDRFSAERPKGSFSTLEIQRTEQGDSAMYLCASSLVETYYNEQFFGPGTRLTVL.